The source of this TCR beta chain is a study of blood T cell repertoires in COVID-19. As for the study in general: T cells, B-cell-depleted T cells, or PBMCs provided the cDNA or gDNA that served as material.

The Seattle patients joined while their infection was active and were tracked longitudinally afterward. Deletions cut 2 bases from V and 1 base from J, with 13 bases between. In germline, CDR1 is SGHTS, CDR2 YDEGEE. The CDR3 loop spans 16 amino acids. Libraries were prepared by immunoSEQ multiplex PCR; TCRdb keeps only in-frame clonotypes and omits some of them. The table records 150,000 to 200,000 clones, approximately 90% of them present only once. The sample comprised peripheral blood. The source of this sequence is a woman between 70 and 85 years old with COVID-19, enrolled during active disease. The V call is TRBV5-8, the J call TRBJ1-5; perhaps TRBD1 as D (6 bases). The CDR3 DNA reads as TGTGCCAGCAGCTTATTTGGGGGGGCGAGCAATCAGCCCCAGCATTTT. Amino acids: CASSLFGGASNQPQHF.